This T cell receptor beta chain is drawn from a study of human T cells and chemical hapten exposure. Overall study: Patch tests put 0.01% DPC on the upper back, read at 6 days. Broader study findings: Expanded TCRs were compared with controls, and the expanded TCRs formed significantly more large CDR3 similarity clusters.

Sample time point: patch test 3, about 24 weeks after DPC sensitization. Regarding treatment: therapeutic diphenylcyclopropenone sensitization with weekly scalp DPC. Trimming removed 3 bases at V and 6 bases at J, with 14 bases between. There are 14 residues in the CDR3. Via MiXCR, TCRdb re-called the RACE reads, giving one row per CDR3 protein. The sample gives over 100,000 distinct CDR3 sequences, roughly 12% of which show up once; about 2.4% is in the top ten. Regarding this clonotype: The antigen is undetermined.

The origin of this receptor is a woman between 45 and 60 years old with alopecia areata. Some clones in this sample may be carry-over from other donors' samples. The rearrangement uses TRBV12-3 or TRBV12-4 and TRBJ1-2; D might be TRBD1 (6 bases). The sample here was whole blood, taken in connection with sensitization to the hapten diphenylcyclopropenone (DPC). CDR3: CASSLVTGINGYTF. CDR3 in DNA: TGTGCCAGCAGTTTGGTTACAGGGATTAATGGCTACACCTTC.